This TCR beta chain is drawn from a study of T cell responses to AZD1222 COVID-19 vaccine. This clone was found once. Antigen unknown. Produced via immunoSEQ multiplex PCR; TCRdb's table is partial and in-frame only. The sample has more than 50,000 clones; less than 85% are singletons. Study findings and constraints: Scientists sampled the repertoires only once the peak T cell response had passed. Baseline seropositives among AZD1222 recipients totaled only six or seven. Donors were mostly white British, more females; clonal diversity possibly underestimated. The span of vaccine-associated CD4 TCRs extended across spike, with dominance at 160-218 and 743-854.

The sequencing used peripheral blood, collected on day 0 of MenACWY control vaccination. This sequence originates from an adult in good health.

CDR3 protein: CASTANYGYTF. For the CDR3, the DNA is TGTGCCAGCACAGCTAACTATGGCTACACCTTC. This chain joins TRBV6-5 and TRBJ1-2; no clear D gene. The ends were cut back, 7 bases at V and 0 bases at J, with 3 bases in the middle. This CDR3 is 11 amino acids long. Germline V lookup: CDR1 MNHEY, CDR2 SVGAGI.